These T cell receptor beta chains were read from a single sample in a study of cytomegalovirus exposure and HLA in healthy donors. The assay was immunoSEQ multiplex PCR, and TCRdb's table has in-frame clones only and misses some. Of hundreds of thousands of clones in the sample, roughly 80% were seen once. Sequenced: PBMCs. All receptors come from a girl aged 2 to 10 in good health and CMV-seronegative. CDR3s include the opening cysteine and the closing phenylalanine or tryptophan. A D gene is named only where the DNA matches it firmly. Only part of the rows carry a size: once, few, many, or a class if the clone is expanded.

v_call	j_call	clone_size	cdr3_length	d_call	cdr3_aa	cdr3_nt
TRBV27	TRBJ1-5	NA	14	NA	CASSLGGAGQPQHF	TGTGCCAGCAGTTTAGGGGGCGCCGGTCAGCCCCAGCATTTT
TRBV27	TRBJ1-1	NA	14	TRBD1	CASSLSGGNTEAFF	TGTGCCAGCAGTTTATCAGGGGGCAACACTGAAGCTTTCTTT
TRBV15	TRBJ2-1	NA	13	NA	CATSINSNNIGFF	TGTGCCACCAGCATTAACAGTAATAACATTGGGTTCTTC
TRBV27	TRBJ2-3	NA	15	TRBD1	CASSSGTGVTDTQYF	TGTGCCAGCAGTTCGGGGACAGGGGTTACAGATACGCAGTATTTT
TRBV14	TRBJ2-2	few	14	NA	CASSQAVNTGELFF	TGTGCCAGCAGCCAAGCAGTGAACACCGGGGAGCTGTTTTTT
TRBV20-1	TRBJ2-3	NA	11	TRBD2	CSGAGRGTQYF	TGCAGTGGAGCGGGACGAGGTACGCAGTATTTT
TRBV6-1	TRBJ2-7	NA	15	NA	CASTLAWGQNYEQYF	TGTGCCAGCACCCTGGCCTGGGGACAAAACTACGAGCAGTACTTC
TRBV4-1	TRBJ1-1	NA	17	NA	CASSQINRQIGLNEAFF	TGCGCCAGCAGCCAGATTAATCGACAGATTGGCCTGAATGAAGCTTTCTTT
TRBV5-6	TRBJ1-1	once	15	TRBD1	CASSLGTGVFTEAFF	TGTGCCAGCAGCTTGGGGACAGGGGTTTTCACTGAAGCTTTCTTT
TRBV27	TRBJ1-1	NA	14	TRBD1	CASSPGTANTEAFF	TGTGCCAGCAGTCCAGGGACAGCGAACACTGAAGCTTTCTTT